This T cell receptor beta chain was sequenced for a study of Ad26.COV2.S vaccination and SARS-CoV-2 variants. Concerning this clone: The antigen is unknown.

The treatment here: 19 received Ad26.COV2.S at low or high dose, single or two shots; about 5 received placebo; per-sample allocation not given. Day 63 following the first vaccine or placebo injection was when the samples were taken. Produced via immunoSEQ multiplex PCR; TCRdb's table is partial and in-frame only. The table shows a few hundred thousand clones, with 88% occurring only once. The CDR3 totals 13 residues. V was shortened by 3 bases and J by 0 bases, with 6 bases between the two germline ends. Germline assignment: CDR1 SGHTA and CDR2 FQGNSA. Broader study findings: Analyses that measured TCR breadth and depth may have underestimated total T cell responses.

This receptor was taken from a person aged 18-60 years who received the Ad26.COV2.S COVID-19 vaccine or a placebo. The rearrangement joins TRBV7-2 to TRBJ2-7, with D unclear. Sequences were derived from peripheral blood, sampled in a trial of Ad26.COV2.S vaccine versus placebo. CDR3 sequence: CASSFFASYEQYF. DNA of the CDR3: TGTGCCAGCAGCTTTTTTGCCTCCTACGAGCAGTACTTC.